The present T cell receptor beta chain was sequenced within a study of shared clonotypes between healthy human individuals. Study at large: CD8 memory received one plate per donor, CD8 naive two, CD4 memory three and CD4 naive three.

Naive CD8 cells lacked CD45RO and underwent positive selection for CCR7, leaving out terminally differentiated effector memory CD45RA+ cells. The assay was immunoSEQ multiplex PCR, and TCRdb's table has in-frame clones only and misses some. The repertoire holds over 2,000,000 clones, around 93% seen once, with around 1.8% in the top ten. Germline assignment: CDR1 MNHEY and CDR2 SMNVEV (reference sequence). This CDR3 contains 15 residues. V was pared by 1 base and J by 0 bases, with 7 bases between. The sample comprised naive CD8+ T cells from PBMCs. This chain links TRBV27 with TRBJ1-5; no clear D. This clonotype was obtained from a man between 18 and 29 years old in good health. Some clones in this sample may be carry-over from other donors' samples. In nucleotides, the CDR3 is TGTGCCAGCAGTTTATTTAGCTATAGCAATCAGCCCCAGCATTTT. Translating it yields CASSLFSYSNQPQHF.